This T cell receptor beta chain was captured by sequencing in a study of T cells in Graves' hyperthyroidism and ophthalmopathy. Study information: The blood sample was taken at first diagnosis, before treatment began. Regarding the study as a whole: Separation of ophthalmopathy from stable hyperthyroidism was achieved by a 13 V-J model.

This clonotype has a handful of counts. Its antigen remains unidentified. CDR1 is MDHEN and CDR2 is SYDVKM in the germline V gene. Trimming stripped 5 bases from V and 6 bases from J, with 13 bases between. The CDR3 totals 13 residues. Amplification yielded TCR beta CDR3 regions, with RNA transcripts as the source. The TCR CDR3 was amplified in a first-round RT-PCR using the HTBI primer set. TCRdb analysed the multiplex PCR reads with MiXCR anew, one entry per CDR3 protein. Seen here are 560,000 or so distinct CDR3 sequences, 20% observed once, and the top ten hold 45% to 50%. This clonotype was obtained from a man in his forties with Graves' ophthalmopathy. The V call is TRBV28, the J call TRBJ1-1; D is undetermined. The sample comprised blood. CDR3 coding DNA: TGTGCCAGCAGTCAGTGGGGAGTCGCTGAAGCTTTCTTT. It codes for CASSQWGVAEAFF.